This TCR beta chain was captured by sequencing in a study of read filtering for tumor transcriptome and immune sequencing. From around 0.4 ug of RNA, a library with molecular barcoded alpha/delta and beta/gamma adaptors was made. Each CDR3 protein is one row after TCRdb ran MiXCR on the reads. The sample has around 130,000 distinct CDR3 sequences; approximately 13% are singletons. In its sample, this clonotype was seen many times. Sample: a population of CD138-negative cells sorted from bone marrow. This clonotype was sampled from a donor at least 40 years old with multiple myeloma.

The CDR3 nucleotides read TGTGCCATCAGTGATAGGACGCCTTCCCTGGGCTACACCTTC. This gives the protein CAISDRTPSLGYTF. The chain links TRBV10-3 to TRBJ1-2; D not certain. The germline V and J ends were trimmed by 3 bases and 8 bases, with 16 bases remaining between them. Looked up from germline, CDR1 is ENHRY and CDR2 is SYGVKD. The length of the CDR3 is 14 residues.